The 10 T cell receptor beta chains below come from one sample, sequenced in a study of CD8+CD57+ T cells in acquired aplastic anemia. Sequenced patients had shown CD8+CD57+ cell expansion by flow cytometry. The template for TCR beta VDJ and CDR3 sequence profiling was genomic DNA. MiXCR, run by TCRdb on the reads, gives a single entry per CDR3 protein. The sample includes about 160,000 distinct CDR3 sequences, about 45% of them seen just once. Sequenced material: sorted CD4+, CD8+, or CD8+CD57+ T cells (not recorded which) from PBMCs. The receptors here all came from a human donor with aplastic anemia.

This clonotype was detected many times. This rearrangement joins TRBV9 to TRBJ2-5, with a possible D match to TRBD1 (5 bases). This CDR3 region has 13 residues. V shed 1 base and J shed 5 bases, with 9 bases lying between them. The germline CDR1 and CDR2 sequences are SGDLS and YYNGEE. The CDR3 region has the DNA TGTGCCAGCAGCGTACAGGGCTCGGAGACCCAGTACTTC. Encoded protein: CASSVQGSETQYF.

This chain joins TRBV7-3 and TRBJ2-3; D not resolved. The V and J ends lost 8 bases and 2 bases respectively, with 8 bases between them. Germline lookup yields CDR1 SGHTA and CDR2 FQGTGA. This CDR3 has 12 amino acids. The CDR3: CASSSPTDTQYF. The CDR3 DNA follows: TGTGCCAGCTCATCGCCCACAGATACGCAGTATTTT.

There are a few counts of this clonotype. V usage is TRBV6-5 and J usage is TRBJ1-3; TRBD1 is a possible D gene (6 bases). CDR1 is MNHEY and CDR2 is SVGAGI in the germline V gene. Between the trimmed V and J ends, which lost 2 bases and 2 bases, there was a span of 16 bases. The CDR3 extends over 17 amino acids. The CDR3 protein is CASSYTPPGETGNTIYF. For the CDR3, the DNA is TGTGCCAGCAGTTACACCCCGCCAGGGGAAACTGGAAACACCATATATTTT.

This clonotype was picked up many times. A much bigger clone sits one base away, suggesting this may be a read error. The chain is built from TRBV2 and TRBJ2-7; D unresolved. The CDR3 loop spans 11 amino acids. Germline values: CDR1 SNHLY, CDR2 FYNNEI. Written as DNA, the CDR3 is TGTGCCGGCAGCCAAGACCACGAGCAGTACTTC. It codes for CAGSQDHEQYF.

This rearrangement joins TRBV15 to TRBJ1-5, with TRBD1 matching 7 bases. Germline assignment: CDR1 LNHNV and CDR2 YYDKDF (reference sequence). V lost 7 bases and J lost 0; bases outside the gene matches: 6. The CDR3 loop spans 15 amino acids. CDR3 loop: CATNPTGSSNQPQHF. In DNA, the CDR3 is TGTGCCACCAACCCGACAGGGAGTAGCAATCAGCCCCAGCATTTT.

This chain links TRBV9 with TRBJ2-1, with 10 bases aligning to TRBD1. Germline CDR1 and CDR2: SGDLS and YYNGEE. V was pared by 0 bases and J by 8 bases, with 11 bases of the junction left unmatched. The CDR3 has 17 residues. CDR3 residues: CASSVAPRDRGGDEQFF. CDR3 coding DNA: TGTGCCAGCAGCGTAGCCCCCCGGGACAGGGGTGGTGATGAGCAGTTCTTC. The whole variable domain, remainder taken from reference TRBV9 and TRBJ2-1, is DSGVTQTPKHLITATGQRVTLRCSPRSGDLSVYWYQQSLDQGLQFLIQYYNGEERAKGNILERFSAQQFPDLHSELNLSSLELGDSALYFCASSVAPRDRGGDEQFFGPGTRLTVL.

This clonotype is classed as medium-sized. The chain has TRBV6-4 and TRBJ2-5; 8 bases are shared with TRBD2. From germline, CDR1 is MRHNA and CDR2 SNTAGT. This CDR3 comprises 14 residues. V was pared by 6 bases and J by 4 bases, with 7 bases of the junction left unmatched. In DNA, the CDR3 is TGTGCCAGCAGCGAGGGACTAGAGTCAGAGACCCAGTACTTC. Its protein product is CASSEGLESETQYF.

This chain connects TRBV19 to TRBJ1-1; D unresolved. V lost 1 base to trimming and J lost 3 bases, with 9 bases between them. Germline values: CDR1 LNHDA, CDR2 SQIVND (reference sequence). This CDR3 region has 14 residues. The CDR3 nucleotides are TGTGCCAGTAGTATAGGTCAGGTCTACACTGAAGCTTTCTTT. It yields the protein CASSIGQVYTEAFF.

This sequence joins TRBV7-2 and TRBJ2-7; TRBD1 is a possible D gene (5 bases). From germline, CDR1 is SGHTA and CDR2 FQGNSA. This CDR3 is built from 13 residues. V was pared by 0 bases and J by 3 bases, with 6 bases between. CDR3 region: CASSLAQVYEQYF. In nucleotides, the CDR3 is TGTGCCAGCAGCTTAGCACAGGTCTACGAGCAGTACTTC.

This clonotype was observed a handful of times. The chain carries TRBV11-2 and TRBJ2-6; D is perhaps TRBD1 or TRBD2 (5 bases each). Trimming cost V 5 bases and J 1 base, with 18 bases left between them. Germline-derived CDR1 and CDR2 are SGHAT and FQNNGV. The CDR3 is 18 amino acids. The CDR3 region is CASSPLGVPASGANVLTF. In nucleotides, the CDR3 is TGTGCCAGCAGCCCACTGGGGGTCCCTGCATCTGGGGCCAACGTCCTGACTTTC.